This T cell receptor (beta chain) was retrieved from a study of cytomegalovirus exposure and HLA in healthy donors. Study-wide results and limits: The study put some 150 TCR beta chains on its list as cytomegalovirus-associated. Across HLA loci, a later analysis found differing TCR association rates, with DRB1 most and HLA-C fewest. The study carried out a later analysis of TCR beta sequences. It associated around 17,000 of them with specific HLA alleles at a false discovery rate of 0.05.

Amplification used 60 Vbeta primers and 13 Jbeta primers. Profiled with immunoSEQ multiplex PCR; TCRdb holds only in-frame clones, not every one. The sample contains about 120,000 clones, 8.5% to 10% of which appear only once. On this clone: Antigen specificity is unknown.

Germline V lookup: CDR1 MNHEY, CDR2 SMNVEV (reference sequence). This CDR3 is built from 14 residues. Trimming at V came to 7 bases and at J to 5 bases, leaving 11 bases not matched to a gene. Donors sampled were nominally healthy, though unrecorded immune exposures were likely. The sample taken for sequencing was PBMCs. The chain has TRBV27 and TRBJ2-7, with 7 bases that match TRBD2. This clonotype originated in a man younger than 45 in good health and CMV-seronegative. The CDR3 sequence is CASKSVGGPDEQYF. The DNA for the CDR3 is TGTGCCAGCAAGTCGGTGGGAGGGCCAGACGAGCAGTACTTC.